The source of this TCR beta chain is a study of response to subunit inactivated influenza vaccine. Each CDR3 protein is one row after TCRdb ran MiXCR on the RT-PCR reads. The sample yields over 400,000 distinct CDR3 sequences, approximately 9.9% seen once. The ends lost 4 bases at V and 5 bases at J; junction bases unmatched: 12. CDR1 is MNHEY and CDR2 is SVGEGT in the germline V gene. The CDR3 consists of 16 residues. This clonotype came up a few times. The rearrangement links TRBV6-2 or TRBV6-3 to TRBJ2-5, with 8 bases lining up with TRBD2. Sequencing used PBMCs from blood, obtained about 6 weeks after vaccination. This receptor was identified in a man aged 50 or older who received an inactivated influenza vaccine. In DNA, the CDR3 is TGTGCCAGCAGTTGGGGTCCTGGAGCGGGAGTCGAGACCCAGTACTTC. Translating gives CASSWGPGAGVETQYF.